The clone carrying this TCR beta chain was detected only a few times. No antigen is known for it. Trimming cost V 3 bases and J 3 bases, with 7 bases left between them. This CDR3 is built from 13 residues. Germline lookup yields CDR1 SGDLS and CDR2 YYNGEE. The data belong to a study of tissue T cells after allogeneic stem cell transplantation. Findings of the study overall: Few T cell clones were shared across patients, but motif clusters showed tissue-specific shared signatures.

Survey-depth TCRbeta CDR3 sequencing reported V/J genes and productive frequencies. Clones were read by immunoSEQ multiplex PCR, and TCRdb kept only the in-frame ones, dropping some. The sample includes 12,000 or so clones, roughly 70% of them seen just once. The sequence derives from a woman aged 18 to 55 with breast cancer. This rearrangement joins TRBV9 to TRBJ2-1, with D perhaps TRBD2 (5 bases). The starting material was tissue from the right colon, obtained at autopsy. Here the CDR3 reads CASSARDYNEQFF. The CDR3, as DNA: TGTGCCAGCAGCGCTCGGGACTACAATGAGCAGTTCTTC.